This T cell receptor (beta chain) was recovered during a study of blood T cells in healthy people across ages (dated by TCRdb to the mid-2010s). Some background on the complete study: Template switching captured roughly one uniquely barcoded TCR beta cDNA molecule per two T cells in model experiments. To avoid experimental bias, donors of different ages were randomly spread across the sequencing lanes. Using the same blood draw, the study looked at two additional independent replicas of 1 million unique cDNA reads for two donors, one aged 18 to 30 and the other aged 80 or older. The study measured age-related changes in TCR beta repertoire diversity using deep sequencing normalized with unique cDNA molecular identifiers. The donors were split into four age groups: young (average 16 years), middle-aged (roughly 39), aged (roughly 60) and long-lived (roughly 77).

Donors were around 37 systemically healthy Caucasian individuals from Russia aged roughly 6 to 90 years. Roughly 9.5 milliliters of peripheral blood were drawn from each donor into EDTA-treated Vacutainer tubes. Ficoll-Paque density-gradient centrifugation was used to isolate PBMCs, with at least 7 million per sample. Trizol reagent was used to extract total RNA from PBMCs, with at least 5 micrograms per sample. The percentages of naive CD45RAhigh/CD27high T cells were determined by flow cytometry on a PBMC aliquot from every donor. The library was produced with 5' RACE. Sequencing took place on an Illumina HiSeq 2500. A second about 7 to 11 cycle PCR used a sample-barcoded 5' primer and a J-beta primer mix. A unique molecular identifier was introduced onto each TCR beta cDNA molecule by a template-switch 5' adaptor carrying 12 random nucleotides. At least 3 million CDR3-containing paired-end reads were obtained from each sample. The Mint cDNA synthesis kit, primed by a TRBC-specific oligonucleotide, was used to synthesize first-strand cDNA from all RNA. After uracil-DNA glycosylase treatment, a first 18-cycle PCR used universal primers M1SS and BC2_uni_R on all cDNA. The source study handled its data this way. For normalization, 1 million high-quality reads were randomly selected from each sample, with every read carrying a distinct molecular identifier. Instead of being binned into consensus sequences, reads with shared molecular identifiers were discarded. CDR3 identification, clonotype clustering and error correction used MiTCR with a Q25 quality threshold and the strictest error-elimination algorithm. A nonparametric unseen species model with Euler transformation was used to estimate lower-bound total TCR beta diversity. TCRdb trimmed public reads at Q25 via fastp, called clones via MiXCR and kept in-frame beta chains. Each CDR3 protein gets just one entry, which takes the most common genes and DNA from the rows behind it. For this entry, the V and J calls and clone size follow TCRdb and not the study's own pipeline. Within this sample are about 640,000 distinct CDR3 sequences, with 45% to 65% of them counted one time only. The ten largest account for approximately 37% of the sample.

The study at large found these results: Since profiling was done on bulk unsorted PBMCs, naive and antigen-experienced compartments could not be conclusively compared. Compared with the aged group, more naive CD4+ T cells, fewer expanded clones and increased TCR diversity were shown by the long-lived group, suggesting age selection. Estimates of total diversity based on one million sequenced T cells were regarded as lower bounds and as underestimates. Observed TCR beta diversity per million T cells fell roughly linearly with age, and a significant reduction was already apparent by age around 40. There was a strong correlation between observed TCR beta diversity and the percentage of naive T cells measured by flow cytometry. The CMV infection status of donors was not known, potentially confounding age-related changes in expanded clonotypes.

A word on this clonotype: Its cognate antigen has yet to be identified. No much larger clone is present one base from it, and per-base qualities are unavailable.

The source material was blood. This TCR was recovered from a man aged 55-75 years in good health.

The CDR3 corresponds to CASSETVAGKETQYF. The bases are TGCGCCAGCAGTGAGACGGTAGCGGGGAAAGAGACCCAGTACTTC. This sequence uses TRBV10-1 and TRBJ2-5; the central 8 bases match TRBD2. Spanning cysteine to phenylalanine, the CDR3 consists of 15 amino acids. This entry keeps only the CDR3 DNA: 45 bases, framed from base 1. The germline V gene (reference sequence) yields WNHNN for CDR1 and SYGVQD for CDR2. Trimming takes 2 bases off V and 3 bases off J; junction bases not matched to a gene: 5.